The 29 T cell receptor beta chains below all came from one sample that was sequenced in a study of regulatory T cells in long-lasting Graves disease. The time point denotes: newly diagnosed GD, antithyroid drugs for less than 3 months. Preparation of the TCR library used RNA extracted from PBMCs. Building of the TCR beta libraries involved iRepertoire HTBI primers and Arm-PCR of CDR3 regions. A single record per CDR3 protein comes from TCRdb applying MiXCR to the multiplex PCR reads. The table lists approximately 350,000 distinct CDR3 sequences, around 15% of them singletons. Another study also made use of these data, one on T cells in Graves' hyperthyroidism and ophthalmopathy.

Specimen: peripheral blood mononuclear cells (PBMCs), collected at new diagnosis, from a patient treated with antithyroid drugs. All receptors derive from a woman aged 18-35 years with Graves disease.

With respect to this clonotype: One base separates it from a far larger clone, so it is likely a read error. The DNA for the CDR3 is TGTGCCAGCGGCTCTGGACGGCTGGTGGGCAATGAGCAGTTCTTC. Its translation: CASGSGRLVGNEQFF. This chain links TRBV7-2 with TRBJ2-5; D remains unclear. The end of the DNA aligns better with TRBJ2-1, so the J call may be wrong. Per germline, CDR1 SGHTA and CDR2 FQGNSA. This CDR3 contains 15 residues.

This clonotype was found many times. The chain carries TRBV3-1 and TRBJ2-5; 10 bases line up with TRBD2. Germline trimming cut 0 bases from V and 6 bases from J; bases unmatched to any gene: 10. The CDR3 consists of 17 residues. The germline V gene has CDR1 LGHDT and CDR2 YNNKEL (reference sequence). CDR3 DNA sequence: TGTGCCAGCAGCCAAGATTTGGTACTAGCGGGATCGCAGACCCAGTACTTC. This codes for CASSQDLVLAGSQTQYF.

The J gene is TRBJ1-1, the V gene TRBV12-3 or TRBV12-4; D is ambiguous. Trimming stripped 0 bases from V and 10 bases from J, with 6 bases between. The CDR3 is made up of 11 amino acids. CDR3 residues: CASSLAGSAFF. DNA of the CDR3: TGTGCCAGCAGTTTAGCGGGGTCAGCTTTCTTT.

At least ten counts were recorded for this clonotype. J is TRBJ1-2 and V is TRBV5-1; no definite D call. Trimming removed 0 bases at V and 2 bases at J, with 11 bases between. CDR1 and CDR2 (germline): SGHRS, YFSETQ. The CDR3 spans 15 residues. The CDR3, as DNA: TGCGCCAGCAGCTTGGACGGCAGTTCAAACTATGGCTACACCTTC. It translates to CASSLDGSSNYGYTF.

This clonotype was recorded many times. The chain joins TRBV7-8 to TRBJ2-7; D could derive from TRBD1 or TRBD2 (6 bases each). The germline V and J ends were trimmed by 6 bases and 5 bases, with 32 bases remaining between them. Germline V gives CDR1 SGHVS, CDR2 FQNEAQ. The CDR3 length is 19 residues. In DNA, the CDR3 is TGTGCCAGCAGACGCAGCGGGTCTGTCCGAGACAGGCTGGGGCACGAGCAGTACTTC. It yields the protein CASRRSGSVRDRLGHEQYF.

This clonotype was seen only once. The CDR3 region is CAMRDSNEKLFF. Written as DNA, the CDR3 is TGTGCCATGAGGGACAGTAATGAAAAACTGTTTTTT. V usage is TRBV10-3 and J usage is TRBJ1-4; TRBD1 agrees at 7 bases. The CDR3 loop spans 12 amino acids. The ends lost 9 bases at V and 4 bases at J; junction bases unmatched: 2. Germline V gives CDR1 ENHRY, CDR2 SYGVKD.

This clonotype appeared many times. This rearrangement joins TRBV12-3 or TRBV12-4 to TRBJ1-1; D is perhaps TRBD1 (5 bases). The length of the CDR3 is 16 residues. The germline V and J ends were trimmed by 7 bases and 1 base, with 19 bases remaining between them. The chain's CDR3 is CASTVILGAPNTEAFF. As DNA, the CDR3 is TGTGCCAGCACCGTTATACTCGGGGCTCCGAACACTGAAGCTTTCTTT.

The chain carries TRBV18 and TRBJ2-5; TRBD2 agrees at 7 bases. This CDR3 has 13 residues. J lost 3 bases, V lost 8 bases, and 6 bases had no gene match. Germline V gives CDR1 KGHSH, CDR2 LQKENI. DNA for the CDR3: TGTGCCAGCGACCTAAGCGGGGAAGAGACCCAGTACTTC. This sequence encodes CASDLSGEETQYF.

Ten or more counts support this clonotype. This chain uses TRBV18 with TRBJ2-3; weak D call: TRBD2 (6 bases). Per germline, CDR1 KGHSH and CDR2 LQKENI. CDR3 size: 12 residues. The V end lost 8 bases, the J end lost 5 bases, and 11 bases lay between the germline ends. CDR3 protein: CASSPEGDTQYF. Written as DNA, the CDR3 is TGTGCCAGCAGCCCGGAGGGAGATACGCAGTATTTT.

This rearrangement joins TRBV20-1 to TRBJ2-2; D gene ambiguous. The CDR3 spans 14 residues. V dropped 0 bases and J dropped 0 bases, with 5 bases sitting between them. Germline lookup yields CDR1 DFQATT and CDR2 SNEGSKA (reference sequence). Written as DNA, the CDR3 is TGCAGTGCTAGAGATGGGGCGAACACCGGGGAGCTGTTTTTT. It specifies CSARDGANTGELFF.

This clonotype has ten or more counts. CDR3 coding DNA: TGCAGCCCTCCCCAACTATCGCGGACAGATACGCAGTATTTT. It encodes CSPPQLSRTDTQYF. This rearrangement joins TRBV20-1 to TRBJ2-3, with D unresolved. CDR3 length: 14 residues. The V gene's germline CDR1 is DFQATT and CDR2 SNEGSKA (reference sequence).

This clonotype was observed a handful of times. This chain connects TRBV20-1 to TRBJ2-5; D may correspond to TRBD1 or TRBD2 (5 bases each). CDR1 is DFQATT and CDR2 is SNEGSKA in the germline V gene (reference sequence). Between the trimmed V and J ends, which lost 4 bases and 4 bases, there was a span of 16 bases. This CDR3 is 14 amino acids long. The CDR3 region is CSATDGALLETQYF. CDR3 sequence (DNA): TGCAGTGCTACTGACGGGGCCCTGTTAGAGACCCAGTACTTC.

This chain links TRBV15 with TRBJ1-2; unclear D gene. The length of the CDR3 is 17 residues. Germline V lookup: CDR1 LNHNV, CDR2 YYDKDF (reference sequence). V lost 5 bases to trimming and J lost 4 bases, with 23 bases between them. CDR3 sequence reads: CATSRTAGSTPLYGYTF. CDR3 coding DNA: TGTGCCACCAGCCGAACAGCGGGATCTACCCCCCTCTATGGCTACACCTTC.

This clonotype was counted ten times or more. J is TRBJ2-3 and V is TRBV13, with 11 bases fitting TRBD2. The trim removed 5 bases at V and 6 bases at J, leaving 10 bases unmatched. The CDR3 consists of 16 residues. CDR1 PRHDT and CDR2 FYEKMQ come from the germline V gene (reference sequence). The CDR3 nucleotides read TGTGCCAGCAGCCCCCACACTAGCGGGAGTATGGATACGCAGTATTTT. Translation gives CASSPHTSGSMDTQYF.

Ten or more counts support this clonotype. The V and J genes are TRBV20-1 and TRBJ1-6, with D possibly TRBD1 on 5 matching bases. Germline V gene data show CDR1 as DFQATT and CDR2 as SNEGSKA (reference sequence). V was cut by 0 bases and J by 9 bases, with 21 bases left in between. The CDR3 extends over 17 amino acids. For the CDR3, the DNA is TGCAGTGCTAGAGATTTCACCGATAGGGGACTCTCTTCACCCCTCCACTTT. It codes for CSARDFTDRGLSSPLHF.

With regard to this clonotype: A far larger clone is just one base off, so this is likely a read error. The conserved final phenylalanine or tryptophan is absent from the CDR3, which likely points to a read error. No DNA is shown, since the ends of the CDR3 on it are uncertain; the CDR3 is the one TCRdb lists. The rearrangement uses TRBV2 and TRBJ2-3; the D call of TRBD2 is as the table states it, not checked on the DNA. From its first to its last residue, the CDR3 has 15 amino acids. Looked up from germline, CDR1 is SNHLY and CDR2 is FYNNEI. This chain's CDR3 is CASRPLGGGGIEQFL.

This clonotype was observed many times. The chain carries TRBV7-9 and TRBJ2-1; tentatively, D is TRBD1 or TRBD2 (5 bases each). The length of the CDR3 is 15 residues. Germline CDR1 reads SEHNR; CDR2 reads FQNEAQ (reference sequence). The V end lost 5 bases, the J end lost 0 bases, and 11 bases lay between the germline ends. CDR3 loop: CASSHGTDSYNEQFF. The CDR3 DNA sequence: TGTGCCAGCAGCCACGGGACCGACTCCTACAATGAGCAGTTCTTC.

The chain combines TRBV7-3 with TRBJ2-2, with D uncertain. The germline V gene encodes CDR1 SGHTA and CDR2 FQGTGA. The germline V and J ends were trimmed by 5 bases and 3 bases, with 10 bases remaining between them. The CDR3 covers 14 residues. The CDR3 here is CASSDPWDTGELFF. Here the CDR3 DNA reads TGTGCCAGCAGCGACCCCTGGGACACCGGGGAGCTGTTTTTT.

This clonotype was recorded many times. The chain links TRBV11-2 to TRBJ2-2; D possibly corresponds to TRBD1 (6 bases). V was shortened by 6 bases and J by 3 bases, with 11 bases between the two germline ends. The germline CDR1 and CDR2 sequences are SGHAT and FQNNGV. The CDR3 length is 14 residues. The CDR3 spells CASRLQGDTGELFF. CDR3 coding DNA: TGTGCCAGCAGACTACAGGGAGACACCGGGGAGCTGTTTTTT.

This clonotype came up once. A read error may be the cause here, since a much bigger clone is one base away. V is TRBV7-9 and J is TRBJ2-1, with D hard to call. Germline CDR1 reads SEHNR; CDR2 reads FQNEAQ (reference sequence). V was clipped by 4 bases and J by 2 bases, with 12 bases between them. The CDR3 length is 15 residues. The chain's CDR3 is CASSSAGLPYNEQFF. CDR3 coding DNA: TGTGCCAGCAGCTCCGCCGGATTACCCTACAATGAGCAGTTCTTC. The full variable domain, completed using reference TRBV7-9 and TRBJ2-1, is DTGVSQNPRHKITKRGQNVTFRCDPISEHNRLYWYRQTLGQGPEFLTYFQNEAQLEKSRLLSDRFSAERPKGSFSTLEIQRTEQGDSAMYLCASSSAGLPYNEQFFGPGTRLTVL.

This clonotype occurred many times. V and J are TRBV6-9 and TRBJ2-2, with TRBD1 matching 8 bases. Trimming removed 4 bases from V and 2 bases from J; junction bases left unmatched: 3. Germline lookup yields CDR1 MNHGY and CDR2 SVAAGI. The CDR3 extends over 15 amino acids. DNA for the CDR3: TGTGCCAGCAGTTCCGGACAGGGTAACACCGGGGAGCTGTTTTTT. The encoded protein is CASSSGQGNTGELFF.

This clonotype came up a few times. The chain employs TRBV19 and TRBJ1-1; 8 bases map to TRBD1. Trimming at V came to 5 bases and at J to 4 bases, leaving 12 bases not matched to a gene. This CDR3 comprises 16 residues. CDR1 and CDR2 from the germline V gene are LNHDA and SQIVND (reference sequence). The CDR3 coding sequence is TGTGCCAGTAGTCCGTACGACAGGGGCGGTGGCACTGAAGCTTTCTTT. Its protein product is CASSPYDRGGGTEAFF.

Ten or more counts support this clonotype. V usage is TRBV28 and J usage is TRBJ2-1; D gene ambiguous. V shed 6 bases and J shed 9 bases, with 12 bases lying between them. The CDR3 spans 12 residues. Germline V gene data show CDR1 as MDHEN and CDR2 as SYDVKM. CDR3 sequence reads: CASSSPRVEQFF. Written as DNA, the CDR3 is TGTGCCAGCAGCTCCCCACGGGTTGAGCAGTTCTTC.

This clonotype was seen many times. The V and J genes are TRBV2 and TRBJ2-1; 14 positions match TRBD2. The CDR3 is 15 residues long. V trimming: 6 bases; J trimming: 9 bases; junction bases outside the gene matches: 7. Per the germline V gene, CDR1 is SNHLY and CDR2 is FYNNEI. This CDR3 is CASSQTSGRAFEQFF. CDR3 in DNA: TGTGCCAGCAGCCAGACTAGCGGGAGGGCCTTTGAGCAGTTCTTC.

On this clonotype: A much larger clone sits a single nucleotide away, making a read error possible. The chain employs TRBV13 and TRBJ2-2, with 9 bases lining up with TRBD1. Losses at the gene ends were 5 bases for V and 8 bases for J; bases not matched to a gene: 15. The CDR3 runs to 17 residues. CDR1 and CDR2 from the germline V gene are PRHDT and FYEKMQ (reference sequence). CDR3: CASSLHLSGTGKGELFF. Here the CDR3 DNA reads TGTGCCAGCAGCCTTCATTTGTCCGGGACAGGGAAGGGGGAGCTGTTTTTT.

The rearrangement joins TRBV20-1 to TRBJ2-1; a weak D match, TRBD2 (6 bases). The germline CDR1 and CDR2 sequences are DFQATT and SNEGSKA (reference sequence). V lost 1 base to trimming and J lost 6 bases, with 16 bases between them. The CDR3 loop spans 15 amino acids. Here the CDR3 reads CSARVGGRTSNEQFF. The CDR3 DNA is TGCAGTGCTAGAGTTGGAGGGCGGACCTCCAATGAGCAGTTCTTC.

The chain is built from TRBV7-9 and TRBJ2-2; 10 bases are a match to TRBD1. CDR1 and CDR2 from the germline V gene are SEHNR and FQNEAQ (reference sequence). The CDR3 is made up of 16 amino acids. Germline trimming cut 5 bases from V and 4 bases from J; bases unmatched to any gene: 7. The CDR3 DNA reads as TGTGCCAGCAGCGCCACGGGACAGGGGATCACCGGGGAGCTGTTTTTT. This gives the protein CASSATGQGITGELFF.

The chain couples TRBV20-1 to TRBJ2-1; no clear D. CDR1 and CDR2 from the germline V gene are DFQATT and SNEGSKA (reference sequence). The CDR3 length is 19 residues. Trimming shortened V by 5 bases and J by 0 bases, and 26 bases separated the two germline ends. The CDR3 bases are TGCAGTGCTGCCAGCAGCCACGGAATCTCGGCCTCCTCCTACAATGAGCAGTTCTTC. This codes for CSAASSHGISASSYNEQFF.

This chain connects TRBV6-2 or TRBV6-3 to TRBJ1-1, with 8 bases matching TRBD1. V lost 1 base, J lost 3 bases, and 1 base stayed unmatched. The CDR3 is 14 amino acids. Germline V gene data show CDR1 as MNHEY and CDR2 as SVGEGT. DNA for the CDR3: TGTGCCAGCAGTTACTGGACAGGGTACACTGAAGCTTTCTTT. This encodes CASSYWTGYTEAFF.